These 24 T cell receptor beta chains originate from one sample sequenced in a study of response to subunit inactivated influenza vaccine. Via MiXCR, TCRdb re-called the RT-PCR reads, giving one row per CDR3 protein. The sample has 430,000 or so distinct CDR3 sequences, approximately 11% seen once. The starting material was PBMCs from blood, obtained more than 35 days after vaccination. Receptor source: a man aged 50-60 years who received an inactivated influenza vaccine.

CDR3 bases: TGCGCCACCCGACAAGAGACTGGCTCTAGCACAGATACGCAGTATTTT. This codes for CATRQETGSSTDTQYF. The genes are TRBV5-1 and TRBJ2-3; no firm D call. The CDR3 consists of 16 residues. In germline, CDR1 is SGHRS, CDR2 YFSETQ. The V and J ends lost 9 bases and 0 bases respectively, with 20 bases between them.

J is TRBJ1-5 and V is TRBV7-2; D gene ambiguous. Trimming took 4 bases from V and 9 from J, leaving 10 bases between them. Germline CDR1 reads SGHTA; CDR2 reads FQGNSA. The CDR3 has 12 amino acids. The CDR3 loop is CASSSGPVPQHF. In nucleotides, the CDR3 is TGTGCCAGCAGCTCAGGACCAGTGCCCCAGCATTTT.

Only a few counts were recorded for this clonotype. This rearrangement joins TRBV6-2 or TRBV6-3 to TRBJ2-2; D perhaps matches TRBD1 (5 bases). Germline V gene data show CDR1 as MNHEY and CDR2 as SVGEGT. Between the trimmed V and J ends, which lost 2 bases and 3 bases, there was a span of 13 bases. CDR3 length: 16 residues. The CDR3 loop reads CASSYGVGVHTGELFF. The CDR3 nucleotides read TGTGCCAGCAGTTACGGGGTAGGGGTGCACACCGGGGAGCTGTTTTTT.

As DNA, the CDR3 is TGTGCCACCAGCAGGAGGAGGGAAGCCAAAAACATTCAGTACTTC. It yields the protein CATSRRREAKNIQYF. V gene TRBV15 combines with J gene TRBJ2-4, with D tentatively TRBD2 (6 bases). V lost 3 bases, J lost 0 bases, and 9 bases lay in between. This CDR3 has 15 residues. Germline assignment: CDR1 LNHNV and CDR2 YYDKDF (reference sequence).

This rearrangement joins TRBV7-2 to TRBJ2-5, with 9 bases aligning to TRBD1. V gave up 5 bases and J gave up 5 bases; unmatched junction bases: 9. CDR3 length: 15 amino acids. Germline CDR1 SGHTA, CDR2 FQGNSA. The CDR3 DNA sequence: TGTGCCAGCAGCACAGACAGGGGGTTCTCGGAGACCCAGTACTTC. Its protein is CASSTDRGFSETQYF.

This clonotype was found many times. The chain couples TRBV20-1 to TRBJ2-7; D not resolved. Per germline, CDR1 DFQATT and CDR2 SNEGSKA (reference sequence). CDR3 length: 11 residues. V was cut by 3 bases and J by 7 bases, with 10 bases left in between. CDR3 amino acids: CSASDGGEQYF. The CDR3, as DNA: TGCAGTGCTAGTGACGGCGGAGAGCAGTACTTC.

Here the CDR3 DNA reads TGTGCCAGCAGCCAAGGGTTGCAGGGGTCCACTTATGGCTACACCTTC. Amino acids: CASSQGLQGSTYGYTF. The chain uses TRBV3-1 and TRBJ1-2, with D maybe TRBD1 (6 bases). The CDR3 is 16 amino acids. Germline-derived CDR1 and CDR2 are LGHDT and YNNKEL (reference sequence). V lost 1 base, J lost 5 bases, and 17 bases lay in between.

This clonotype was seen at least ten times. In DNA, the CDR3 is TGTGCCAGCAGCTTAGGGGATACTGAAGCTTTCTTT. Protein product: CASSLGDTEAFF. The genes are TRBV5-6 and TRBJ1-1, with D possibly being TRBD1 (5 bases). V was cut by 2 bases and J by 5 bases, with 7 bases left in between. There are 12 residues in the CDR3. Germline V gene lookup returns CDR1 SGHDT and CDR2 YYEEEE.

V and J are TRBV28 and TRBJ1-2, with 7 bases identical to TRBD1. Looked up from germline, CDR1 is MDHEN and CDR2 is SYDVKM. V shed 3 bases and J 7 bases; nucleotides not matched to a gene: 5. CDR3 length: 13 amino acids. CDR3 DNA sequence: TGTGCCAGCAGTTTGGGGACAGACTCTGGCTACACCTTC. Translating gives CASSLGTDSGYTF.

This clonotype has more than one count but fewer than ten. The CDR3 DNA follows: TGTGCCAGCAGTCCCTACTTTACAGGGAACACTGAAGCTTTCTTT. Amino acids: CASSPYFTGNTEAFF. The chain employs TRBV28 and TRBJ1-1; D perhaps matches TRBD1 (5 bases). The germline CDR1 and CDR2 sequences are MDHEN and SYDVKM. V was clipped by 5 bases and J by 1 base, with 14 bases between them. This CDR3 comprises 15 residues.

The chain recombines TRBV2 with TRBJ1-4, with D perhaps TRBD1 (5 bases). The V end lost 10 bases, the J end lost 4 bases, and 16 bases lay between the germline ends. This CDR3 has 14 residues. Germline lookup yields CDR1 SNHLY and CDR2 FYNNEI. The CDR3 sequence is CAIKESRVNEKLFF. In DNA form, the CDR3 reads TGTGCCATCAAAGAGTCCAGGGTTAATGAAAAACTGTTTTTT.

CDR3 residues: CASRTGQPNTGELFF. In DNA, the CDR3 is TGTGCCAGCAGGACCGGACAACCGAACACCGGGGAGCTGTTTTTT. The rearrangement links TRBV28 to TRBJ2-2; perhaps TRBD1 as D (5 bases). This CDR3 spans 15 amino acids. From germline, CDR1 is MDHEN and CDR2 SYDVKM. V lost 6 bases and J 0 bases, leaving 11 bases between the germline ends.

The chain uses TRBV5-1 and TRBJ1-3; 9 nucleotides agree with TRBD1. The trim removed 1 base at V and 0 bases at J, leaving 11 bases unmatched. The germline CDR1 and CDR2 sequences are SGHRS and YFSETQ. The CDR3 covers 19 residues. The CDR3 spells CASSLSTGGWGPSGNTIYF. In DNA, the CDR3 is TGCGCCAGCAGCTTGTCGACAGGGGGTTGGGGACCCTCTGGAAACACCATATATTTT.

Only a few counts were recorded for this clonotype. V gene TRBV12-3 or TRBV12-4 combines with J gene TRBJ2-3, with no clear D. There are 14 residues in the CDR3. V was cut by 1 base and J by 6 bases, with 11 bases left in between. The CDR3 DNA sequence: TGTGCCAGCAGTTTAGGTCTAGATCCCGATACGCAGTATTTT. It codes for CASSLGLDPDTQYF.

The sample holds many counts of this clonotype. CDR3 loop: CSARNRFRDRIYEQYF. The CDR3 region has the DNA TGCAGTGCTAGAAATCGCTTCCGGGACAGGATCTACGAGCAGTACTTC. The chain joins TRBV20-1 to TRBJ2-7; 8 bases line up with TRBD1. The junction had 12 bases not matched to a gene; V was cut back by 2 bases and J by 3 bases. Germline-derived CDR1 and CDR2 are DFQATT and SNEGSKA (reference sequence). This CDR3 is built from 16 residues.

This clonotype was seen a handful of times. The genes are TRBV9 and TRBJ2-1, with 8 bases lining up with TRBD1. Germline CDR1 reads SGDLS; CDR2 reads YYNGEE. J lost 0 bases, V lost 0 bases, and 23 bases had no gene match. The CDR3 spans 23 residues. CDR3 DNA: TGTGCCAGCAGCGTAGAGATCAGGACAGGGTTGAGTAGCGAGGACCGCTCCTACAATGAGCAGTTCTTC. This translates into CASSVEIRTGLSSEDRSYNEQFF.

The chain's CDR3 is CASRDSAGRGADTQYF. The CDR3 bases are TGTGCCAGCAGGGACTCGGCGGGTAGAGGCGCAGATACGCAGTATTTT. The rearrangement joins TRBV6-5 to TRBJ2-3, with TRBD2 as a possible D gene (5 bases). Deletions cut 6 bases from V and 4 bases from J, with 20 bases between. Germline CDR1 reads MNHEY; CDR2 reads SVGAGI. CDR3 length equals 16 residues.

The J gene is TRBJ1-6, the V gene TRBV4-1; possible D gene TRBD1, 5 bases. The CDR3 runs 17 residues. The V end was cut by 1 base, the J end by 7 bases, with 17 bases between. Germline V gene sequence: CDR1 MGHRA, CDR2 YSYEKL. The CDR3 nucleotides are TGCGCCAGCAGCCAAGGGGTTAACCGGGACGGAAATTCACCCCTCCACTTT. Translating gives CASSQGVNRDGNSPLHF.

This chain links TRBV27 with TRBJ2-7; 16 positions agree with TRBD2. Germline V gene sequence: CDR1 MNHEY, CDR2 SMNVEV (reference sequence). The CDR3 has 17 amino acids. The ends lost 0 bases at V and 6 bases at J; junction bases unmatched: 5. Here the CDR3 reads CASSLSRGLAGGGEQYF. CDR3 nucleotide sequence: TGTGCCAGCAGTTTATCCCGGGGACTAGCGGGAGGGGGCGAGCAGTACTTC.

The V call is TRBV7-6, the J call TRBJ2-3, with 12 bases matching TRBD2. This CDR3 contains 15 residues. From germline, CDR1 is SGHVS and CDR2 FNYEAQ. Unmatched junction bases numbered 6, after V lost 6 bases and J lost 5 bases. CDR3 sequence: CASSLAGGPRDTQYF. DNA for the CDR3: TGTGCCAGCAGTCTAGCGGGGGGGCCCAGAGATACGCAGTATTTT. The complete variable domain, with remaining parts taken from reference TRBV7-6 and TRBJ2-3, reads GAGVSQSPRYKVTKRGQDVALRCDPISGHVSLYWYRQALGQGPEFLTYFNYEAQQDKSGLPNDRFSAERPEGSISTLTIQRTEQRDSAMYRCASSLAGGPRDTQYFGPGTRLTVL.

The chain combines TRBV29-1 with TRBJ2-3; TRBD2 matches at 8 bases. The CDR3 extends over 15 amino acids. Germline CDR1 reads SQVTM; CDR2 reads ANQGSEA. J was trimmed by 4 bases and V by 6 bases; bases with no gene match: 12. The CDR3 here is CSVRSGSRGADTQYF. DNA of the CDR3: TGCAGCGTCAGAAGCGGGAGTAGAGGCGCAGATACGCAGTATTTT.

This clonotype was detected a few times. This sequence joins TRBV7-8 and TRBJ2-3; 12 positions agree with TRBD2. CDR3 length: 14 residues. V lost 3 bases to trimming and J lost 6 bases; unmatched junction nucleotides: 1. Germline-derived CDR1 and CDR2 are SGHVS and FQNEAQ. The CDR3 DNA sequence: TGTGCCAGCAGCTTTGGACTAGCGGGGGATACGCAGTATTTT. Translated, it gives CASSFGLAGDTQYF.

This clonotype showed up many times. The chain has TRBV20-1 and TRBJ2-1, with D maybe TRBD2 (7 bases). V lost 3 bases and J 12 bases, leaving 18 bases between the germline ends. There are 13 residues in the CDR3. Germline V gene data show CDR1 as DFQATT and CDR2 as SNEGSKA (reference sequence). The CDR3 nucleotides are TGCAGTGCTAGTAACGGGGGGCCACTTGCGCAGTTCTTC. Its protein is CSASNGGPLAQFF.

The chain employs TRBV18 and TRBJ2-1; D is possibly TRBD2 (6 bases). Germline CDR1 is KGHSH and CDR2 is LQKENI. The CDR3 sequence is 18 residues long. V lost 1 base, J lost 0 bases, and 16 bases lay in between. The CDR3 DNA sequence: TGTGCCAGCTCACCACGTAATAGCGGTCTAAGCTCCTACAATGAGCAGTTCTTC. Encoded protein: CASSPRNSGLSSYNEQFF.